Listed below are T cell receptor beta chains from one sample, sequenced in a study of cytomegalovirus exposure and HLA in healthy donors. Sequenced by immunoSEQ multiplex PCR; TCRdb stores in-frame clones only, minus some. Of about 160,000 clones listed, 75% were seen once; the top ten hold around 3%. The sample comprised PBMCs. These receptors were obtained from a woman aged 50 to 60 in good health and CMV-seropositive. Both conserved end residues are part of each CDR3. The order of the fields is J gene, V gene, clone size, D gene, CDR3 protein, CDR3 DNA. The D gene is left open where the match is weak. Where a row states a size, it is once, few, many or the class of an expanded clone; other rows omit it.

>TRBJ1-2|TRBV6-5|NA|NA
CASSSETGYGYTF
TGTGCCAGCAGTTCCGAAACGGGCTATGGCTACACCTTC
>TRBJ1-6|TRBV5-1|NA|TRBD1
CASSIGGLGNSPLHF
TGCGCCAGCAGCATAGGGGGCCTCGGGAATTCACCCCTCCACTTT
>TRBJ2-3|TRBV12-5|NA|TRBD1
CASGLLGGTHTQYF
TGTGCTAGTGGTTTATTAGGGGGCACACATACGCAGTATTTT
>TRBJ1-1|TRBV9|few|NA
CASSQVGGNTEAFF
TGTGCCAGCAGCCAAGTGGGGGGTAACACTGAAGCTTTCTTT
>TRBJ2-2|TRBV5-1|NA|NA
CASSLDVLLTGELFF
TGCGCCAGCAGCTTGGATGTTCTACTGACCGGGGAGCTGTTTTTT
>TRBJ2-4|TRBV19|NA|TRBD2
CASSKGLDFGKNIQYF
TGTGCCAGTAGTAAGGGACTAGATTTTGGCAAAAACATTCAGTACTTC
>TRBJ2-6|TRBV2|once|TRBD2
CASSEAGAGANVLTF
TGTGCCAGCAGTGAGGCGGGAGCCGGGGCCAACGTCCTGACTTTC
>TRBJ2-3|TRBV4-3|NA|NA
CASSHSGGARADTQYF
TGCGCCAGCAGCCATTCTGGGGGGGCTCGTGCAGATACGCAGTATTTT
>TRBJ1-3|TRBV5-1|NA|NA
CASRDSGNTIYF
TGCGCCAGCCGGGACTCTGGAAACACCATATATTTT
>TRBJ2-7|TRBV6-5|NA|TRBD1
CASSYGTGTCEQYF
TGTGCCAGCAGTTATGGGACAGGGACCTGCGAGCAGTACTTC
>TRBJ2-5|TRBV19|NA|NA
CASSKLFTGFQETQYF
TGTGCCAGTAGCAAACTCTTCACAGGGTTCCAAGAGACCCAGTACTTC
>TRBJ1-5|TRBV6-5|few|NA
CASSNNQPQHF
TGTGCCAGCAGCAATAATCAGCCCCAGCATTTT
>TRBJ2-5|TRBV19|NA|TRBD1
CASNEGAVRQETQYF
TGTGCCAGTAATGAGGGGGCCGTTCGACAAGAGACCCAGTACTTC
>TRBJ1-5|TRBV27|NA|TRBD1
CASSPLDRATQPQHF
TGTGCCAGCAGTCCCTTGGACAGGGCAACTCAGCCCCAGCATTTT
>TRBJ1-1|TRBV6-5|NA|NA
CASRARGLGTEAFF
TGTGCCAGCAGAGCCAGAGGGTTGGGCACTGAAGCTTTCTTT
>TRBJ2-3|TRBV18|NA|NA
CASSPSGAGSADTQYF
TGTGCCAGCTCCCCCTCGGGAGCCGGTAGCGCAGATACGCAGTATTTT
>TRBJ2-1|TRBV19|NA|NA
CASSITSRTYNEQFF
TGTGCCAGTAGTATAACTAGCCGGACCTACAATGAGCAGTTCTTC
>TRBJ1-5|TRBV6-6|NA|TRBD1
CATSSPVTGANQPQHF
TGTGCCACCTCCTCCCCCGTCACAGGGGCAAATCAGCCCCAGCATTTT
>TRBJ2-7|TRBV30|NA|NA
CAWSWANYEQYF
TGTGCCTGGAGTTGGGCGAACTACGAGCAGTACTTC
>TRBJ2-5|TRBV7-8|NA|TRBD1
CASSVQGAAKETQYF
TGTGCCAGCAGCGTACAGGGGGCTGCTAAAGAGACCCAGTACTTC
>TRBJ1-1|TRBV4-1|once|NA
CASKRQENTEAFF
TGCGCCAGCAAGCGACAGGAGAACACTGAAGCTTTCTTT
>TRBJ1-5|TRBV19|NA|NA
CASRTGFQPQHF
TGTGCCAGTCGAACAGGGTTTCAGCCCCAGCATTTT
>TRBJ2-3|TRBV21-1|NA|NA
CASSKYGQVDTDTQYF
TGTGCCAGCAGCAAATATGGCCAGGTTGACACAGATACGCAGTATTTT
>TRBJ2-2|TRBV5-4|NA|TRBD2
CASSGIAGTNTGELFF
TGTGCCAGCAGCGGGATAGCGGGCACGAACACCGGGGAGCTGTTTTTT
>TRBJ1-1|TRBV7-9|NA|TRBD1
CASTRGTGGAGTEAFF
TGTGCCAGCACCCGCGGGACAGGGGGCGCGGGGACTGAAGCTTTCTTT
>TRBJ1-1|TRBV4-1|few|NA
CASSLARGLGTEAFF
TGCGCCAGCAGCCTAGCTAGGGGACTGGGCACTGAAGCTTTCTTT
>TRBJ2-7|TRBV6-6|few|NA
CASSTAYEQYF
TGTGCCAGCTCCACGGCCTACGAGCAGTACTTC
>TRBJ1-3|TRBV30|NA|TRBD1
CAWSVQGAGNTIYF
TGTGCCTGGAGTGTACAGGGGGCTGGAAACACCATATATTTT
>TRBJ1-6|TRBV11-2|NA|TRBD1
CASSWGQGNSPLHF
TGTGCCAGCAGCTGGGGACAGGGAAATTCACCCCTCCACTTT
>TRBJ2-5|TRBV5-1|NA|TRBD2
CASQSASGGPETQYF
TGCGCCAGCCAATCCGCTAGCGGGGGTCCGGAGACCCAGTACTTC
>TRBJ2-2|TRBV7-7|NA|TRBD1
CACGRGTGNTGELFF
TGTGCCTGCGGACGCGGGACAGGGAACACCGGGGAGCTGTTTTTT
>TRBJ1-6|TRBV6-1|NA|TRBD1
CASSPGQAVTSPLHF
TGTGCCAGCAGTCCCGGACAGGCGGTCACTTCACCCCTCCACTTT
>TRBJ2-7|TRBV5-1|NA|NA
CASSLQVSSYEQYF
TGCGCCAGCAGCCTACAGGTTAGCTCCTACGAGCAGTACTTC
>TRBJ1-1|TRBV4-1|few|NA
CASSQVTVNTEAFF
TGCGCCAGCAGCCAAGTGACAGTGAACACTGAAGCTTTCTTT
>TRBJ2-3|TRBV11-2|NA|TRBD2
CASSLGTRLAGTDTQYF
TGTGCCAGCAGCTTGGGCACGAGGCTAGCGGGCACAGATACGCAGTATTTT
>TRBJ1-3|TRBV19|NA|NA
CATRGGNTIYF
TGTGCCACAAGAGGTGGAAACACCATATATTTT
>TRBJ2-7|TRBV2|NA|NA
CALGDRYYEQYF
TGTGCCTTAGGCGACAGGTACTACGAGCAGTACTTC
>TRBJ2-1|TRBV19|NA|TRBD2
CASSRRGASYNEQFF
TGTGCCAGTAGTAGGCGGGGGGCATCCTACAATGAGCAGTTCTTC
>TRBJ2-3|TRBV29-1|NA|TRBD2
CSGSSGGASDTQYF
TGCAGCGGATCTAGCGGGGGGGCATCAGATACGCAGTATTTT
>TRBJ2-5|TRBV5-4|NA|TRBD2
CASSPAGTSAGQETQYF
TGTGCCAGCAGCCCGGCTGGAACTAGCGCTGGCCAAGAGACCCAGTACTTC
>TRBJ1-2|TRBV2|NA|NA
CASQGLGASSHTF
TGTGCCAGCCAAGGGCTGGGGGCGAGCAGTCACACCTTC
>TRBJ2-4|TRBV5-1|NA|TRBD2
CASSFRGGEGKNIQYF
TGCGCCAGCAGCTTCCGGGGGGGCGAGGGCAAAAACATTCAGTACTTC
>TRBJ1-3|TRBV5-1|NA|NA
CASSSGGQSSGNTIYF
TGCGCCAGCAGCTCCGGCGGGCAGAGCTCTGGAAACACCATATATTTT
>TRBJ1-3|TRBV2|NA|NA
CASSEYWGGSGNTIYF
TGTGCCAGCAGTGAATATTGGGGAGGCTCTGGAAACACCATATATTTT
>TRBJ1-1|TRBV20-1|NA|NA
CSAKRGTEAFF
TGCAGTGCTAAAAGGGGGACTGAAGCTTTCTTT
>TRBJ1-2|TRBV19|NA|NA
CASSSGTPDGYTF
TGTGCCAGCTCCAGCGGGACCCCGGATGGCTACACCTTC
>TRBJ1-4|TRBV10-2|NA|NA
CASSDREEELFF
TGCGCCAGCAGTGACAGGGAGGAAGAGCTGTTTTTT
>TRBJ2-2|TRBV18|NA|NA
CASSSQITGELFF
TGTGCCAGCTCATCCCAGATTACCGGGGAGCTGTTTTTT
>TRBJ2-3|TRBV29-1|NA|TRBD1
CSVGGQAHTDTQYF
TGCAGCGTCGGAGGACAGGCCCACACAGATACGCAGTATTTT
>TRBJ2-3|TRBV7-2|NA|TRBD2
CASSQLGGGAGTQYF
TGTGCCAGCAGCCAGTTGGGCGGGGGGGCCGGTACGCAGTATTTT
>TRBJ2-1|TRBV9|NA|TRBD2
CASSVGGTSGAQQFF
TGTGCCAGCAGCGTAGGAGGGACTAGCGGGGCCCAGCAGTTCTTC
>TRBJ1-6|TRBV27|NA|TRBD1
CASSPMGQGNSPLHF
TGTGCCAGCAGTCCTATGGGACAGGGAAATTCACCCCTCCACTTT
>TRBJ1-1|TRBV7-6|NA|TRBD1
CASSSPDREAGTEAFF
TGTGCCAGCAGCTCGCCGGACAGGGAGGCGGGCACTGAAGCTTTCTTT
>TRBJ2-3|TRBV5-1|NA|TRBD2
CASSYSGGTDTQYF
TGCGCCAGCAGCTATAGCGGGGGAACAGATACGCAGTATTTT
>TRBJ1-6|TRBV27|NA|TRBD1
CASSRGRNSPLHF
TGTGCCAGCAGTAGGGGGCGGAATTCACCCCTCCACTTT
>TRBJ1-3|TRBV13|NA|TRBD1
CASSLFGGGDSGNTIYF
TGTGCCAGCAGCTTATTTGGAGGGGGCGACTCTGGAAACACCATATATTTT
>TRBJ2-3|TRBV30|NA|TRBD2
CALELAVPFPSTDTQYF
TGTGCCCTTGAGCTAGCGGTCCCTTTTCCTAGCACAGATACGCAGTATTTT
>TRBJ1-6|TRBV2|NA|NA
CASGVLGGNSPLHF
TGTGCCAGCGGAGTCCTCGGGGGAAATTCACCCCTCCACTTT
>TRBJ2-5|TRBV2|NA|TRBD1
CASTRQGAGETQYF
TGTGCCAGCACCAGACAGGGGGCGGGGGAGACCCAGTACTTC